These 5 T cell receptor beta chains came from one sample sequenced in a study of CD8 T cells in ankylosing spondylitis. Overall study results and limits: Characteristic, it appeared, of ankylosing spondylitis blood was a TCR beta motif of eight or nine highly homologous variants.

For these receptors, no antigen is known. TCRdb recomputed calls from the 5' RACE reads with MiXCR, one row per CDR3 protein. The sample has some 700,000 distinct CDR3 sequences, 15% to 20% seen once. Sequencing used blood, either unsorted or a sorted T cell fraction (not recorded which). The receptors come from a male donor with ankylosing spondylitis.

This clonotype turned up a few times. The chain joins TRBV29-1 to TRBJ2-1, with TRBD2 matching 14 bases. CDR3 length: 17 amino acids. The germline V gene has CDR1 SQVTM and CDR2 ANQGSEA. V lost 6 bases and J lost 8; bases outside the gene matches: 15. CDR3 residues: CSVRMSGTSGSRYEQFF. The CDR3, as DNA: TGCAGCGTCCGAATGAGCGGGACTAGCGGGAGTAGGTATGAGCAGTTCTTC.

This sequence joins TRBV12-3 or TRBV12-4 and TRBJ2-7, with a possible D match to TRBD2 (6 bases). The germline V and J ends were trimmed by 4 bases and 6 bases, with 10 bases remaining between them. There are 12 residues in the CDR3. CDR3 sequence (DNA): TGTGCCAGCAGTTCCGGGACTCCCGAGCAGTACTTC. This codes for CASSSGTPEQYF.

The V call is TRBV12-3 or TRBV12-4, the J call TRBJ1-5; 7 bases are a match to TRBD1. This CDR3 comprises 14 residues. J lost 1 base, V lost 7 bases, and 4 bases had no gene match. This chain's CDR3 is CASKKTGSNQPQHF. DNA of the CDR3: TGTGCCAGCAAAAAGACAGGGAGCAATCAGCCCCAGCATTTT.

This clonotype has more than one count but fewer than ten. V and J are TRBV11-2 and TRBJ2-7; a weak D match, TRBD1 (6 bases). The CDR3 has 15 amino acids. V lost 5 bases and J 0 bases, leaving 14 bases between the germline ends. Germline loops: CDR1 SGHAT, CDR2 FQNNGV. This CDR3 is CASSPETGSSYEQYF. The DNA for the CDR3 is TGTGCCAGCAGCCCCGAGACAGGTAGCTCCTACGAGCAGTACTTC.

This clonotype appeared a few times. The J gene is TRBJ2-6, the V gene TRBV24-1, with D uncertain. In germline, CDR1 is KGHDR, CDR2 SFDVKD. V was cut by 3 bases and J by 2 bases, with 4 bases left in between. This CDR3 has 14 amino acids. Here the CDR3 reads CATSDGAGANVLTF. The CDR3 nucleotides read TGTGCCACCAGTGATGGGGCTGGGGCCAACGTCCTGACTTTC.